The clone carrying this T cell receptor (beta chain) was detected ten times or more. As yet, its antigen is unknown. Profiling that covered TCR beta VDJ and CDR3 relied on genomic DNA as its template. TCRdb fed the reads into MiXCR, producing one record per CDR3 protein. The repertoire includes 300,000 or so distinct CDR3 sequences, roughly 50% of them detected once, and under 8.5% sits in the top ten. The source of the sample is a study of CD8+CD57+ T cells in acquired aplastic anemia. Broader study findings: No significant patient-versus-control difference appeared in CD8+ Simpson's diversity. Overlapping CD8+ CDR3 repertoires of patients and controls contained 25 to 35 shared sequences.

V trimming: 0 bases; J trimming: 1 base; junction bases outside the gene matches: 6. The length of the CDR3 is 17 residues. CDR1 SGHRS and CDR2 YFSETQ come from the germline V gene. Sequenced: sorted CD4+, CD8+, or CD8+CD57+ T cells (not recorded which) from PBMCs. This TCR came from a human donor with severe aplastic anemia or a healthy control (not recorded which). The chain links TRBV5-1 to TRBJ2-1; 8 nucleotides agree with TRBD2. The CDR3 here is CASSLAGAGGSYNEQFF. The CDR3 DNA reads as TGCGCCAGCAGCTTGGCCGGGGCGGGGGGTTCCTACAATGAGCAGTTCTTC.